This T cell receptor (beta chain) was found in a study of shared clonotypes between healthy human individuals (dated by TCRdb to 2018 to 2021). Regarding the study in general: The cohort comprised two women and three men aged 18 to 49 years. For each donor, CD4 naive and CD4 memory were each run on three plates, CD8 naive on two plates, and CD8 memory on one plate. To increase sequencing depth and limit assay-specific biases, different laboratories used diverse techniques to prepare libraries and sequence TCR repertoires. Blood TCR repertoires of roughly five healthy adults were deeply sequenced to estimate repertoire size and the extent of clonotype sharing between individuals. Per donor, leukapheresis produced somewhere between about 0.9 and 9.5 billion PBMCs. Summary of the overall study and its limitations: The small number of donors limited the genetic and exposure-history diversity represented. Sampling was restricted to blood, and TCR repertoires in tissues likely differ from the TCR repertoires found in blood. Based on pairwise subsampling, the degree of clonotype sharing among donors was expected to be affected by sequencing depth. Sharing across several donors was observed for around 4.8% of naive CD4, about 3.2% of naive CD8, 2.3% of memory CD4, and over 0.3% of memory CD8 clonotypes. Compared with non-shared clonotypes, clonotypes shared by all four sorted-subset donors had higher generation probabilities. Even with the large sequencing depth, rarefaction of the sorted-subset datasets indicated that sequencing was incomplete. Naive subsets generally had larger estimated clonotype richness than memory subsets.

TCR CDR3 regions were amplified from genomic DNA by multiplex PCR using the deep immunoSEQ assay. Extracted genomic DNA from each cell subset was spread evenly across all wells of several immunoSEQ 96-well plates, with each plate serving as a replicate. Each replicate PCR for sorted subsets received about 210 ng genomic DNA, equal to roughly 30,000 T cell genomes. Purified libraries were measured with a Qubit 3.0 fluorometer, size-checked on a Bioanalyzer 2100, and measured again with the KAPA Library Quantification kit. Every immunoSEQ 96-well plate was sequenced on a dedicated single-read 150-cycle Illumina NextSeq 550 flow cell. The authors processed their data as follows. Because the immunoSEQ output held only junctional sequences and lacked quality scores, the filtering could not match the filtering applied to full-length reads. Sequences were annotated with PyIR, a Python wrapper for IgBLAST v1.9, using IMGT germline references to assign V/J genes and CDR3. Any read was removed if the V/J assignment was weak (E-value above 1e-6), the CDR3 was missing, or the read contained stop codons, out-of-frame junctions, or ambiguous translated residues. V3J clonotypes were defined by identical inferred V gene, J gene, and CDR3 amino acid sequence. Percentage overlap between repertoires was calculated by dividing the number of shared unique clonotypes by the size of the smaller repertoire. Repertoire richness was assessed with RTK rarefaction, the Chao1 estimator, and Recon v2.1 estimates of unobserved clonotypes. Generation probabilities for all TCRbeta clonotypes obtained by the gDNA method from a few donors were computed using OLGA. TCRdb stores this immuneACCESS table with in-frame sequences only. Part of the clones is absent; in the studies checked, under half of the shortfall reflects unresolved V genes, and no reason is known for the rest. The V and J calls and clone size were taken over from that table, and D and trimming were inferred from the DNA. For this sample the table gives roughly 1,600,000 clones, of which approximately 98.5% were detected only once. The ten top clones hold about 0.35% of the sample.

In the case of this clone: It has no known antigen specificity. The sample holds no much larger clone one base away, and base qualities are not on file. This specimen includes other DNA sequences encoding the same CDR3.

The donors were healthy, HIV-negative adults who had no recently reported acute infections or vaccinations. Every donor was a Caucasian adult residing in Nashville, Tennessee, USA. CD4+ T cells were enriched through magnetic negative selection, after which naive cells were positively selected on CD45RA and the remaining negative fraction served as the memory subset. Blood was obtained by leukapheresis, after which PBMCs were separated by Ficoll-Histopaque density gradient centrifugation and cryopreserved in liquid nitrogen vapor phase. Analytical flow cytometry was used to check the purity and quantity of every magnetically sorted T cell population. From each sorted fraction, genomic DNA was isolated and quantified by UV absorbance on a Nanodrop 2000c. Sequences were obtained from naive CD4+ T cells sorted from blood. This specimen's cell subset or site label, per the study, means: CD45RA+ positively selected. The origin of this receptor is a man aged 25 to 40 in good health.

The encoded CDR3 is CASSPTVNTEAFF. The DNA reads as follows: TGTGCCAGCAGCCCAACAGTGAACACTGAAGCTTTCTTT. This chain is built from TRBV7-9 and TRBJ1-1; the D gene lacks a confident call. The CDR3 runs 13 amino acids, cysteine and phenylalanine included. Of all the DNA, just the CDR3 is kept, 39 bases in frame from base 1. V is pared back by 5 bases and J by 0 bases, with 7 bases lying between the germline termini. From a lookup of the germline V gene (reference sequence), CDR1 and CDR2 are SEHNR and FQNEAQ.